Presented here are 20 T cell receptor beta chains from one specimen sequenced in a study of early T cells in non-severe SARS-CoV-2 infection. Each CDR3 protein is one row after TCRdb ran MiXCR on the 5' RACE reads. This sample has 30,000 to 40,000 distinct CDR3 sequences, with roughly 5.9% found just once. Sequencing was performed on whole blood. These receptors all come from an adult who was a healthcare worker with PCR-confirmed SARS-CoV-2 infection or an uninfected control (not recorded which).

The rearrangement joins TRBV29-1 to TRBJ1-1; D is unclear. V was shortened by 6 bases and J by 0 bases, with 11 bases between the two germline ends. The germline gives CDR1 SQVTM, CDR2 ANQGSEA. The CDR3 sequence is 13 residues long. CDR3 sequence reads: CSVSGSLNTEAFF. CDR3 nucleotide sequence: TGCAGCGTGAGTGGCAGTTTGAACACTGAAGCTTTCTTT.

The J gene is TRBJ2-3, the V gene TRBV7-2, with 10 bases identical to TRBD2. V gave up 5 bases and J gave up 2 bases; unmatched junction bases: 13. CDR3 length: 18 amino acids. Germline values: CDR1 SGHTA, CDR2 FQGNSA. CDR3 loop: CASSPFLTSGAPTDTQYF. CDR3 coding DNA: TGTGCCAGCAGCCCTTTCCTTACTAGCGGGGCCCCCACAGATACGCAGTATTTT.

This clonotype showed up many times. The chain is built from TRBV12-3 or TRBV12-4 and TRBJ1-3, with D uncertain. The CDR3 covers 11 residues. V was clipped by 3 bases and J by 9 bases, with 6 bases between them. The CDR3 DNA reads TGTGCCAGCAGTTTTGGAGGCACCATATATTTT. It is translated as CASSFGGTIYF.

The CDR3 here is CASSLGPGGSYEQYF. CDR3 nucleotide sequence: TGCGCCAGCAGCTTGGGTCCAGGGGGGTCCTACGAGCAGTACTTC. V gene TRBV5-1 combines with J gene TRBJ2-7, with D possibly matching TRBD1 (7 bases). CDR3 size: 15 residues. Trimming removed 0 bases at V and 1 base at J, with 11 bases between. Germline V lookup: CDR1 SGHRS, CDR2 YFSETQ.

This clonotype was found many times. This chain joins TRBV9 and TRBJ2-3, with 7 nucleotides matching TRBD1. V dropped 2 bases and J dropped 5; count of bases not matched to a gene: 8. Per the germline V gene, CDR1 is SGDLS and CDR2 is YYNGEE. CDR3 length equals 15 residues. This CDR3 is CASSVTGLPGDTQYF. CDR3 DNA sequence: TGTGCCAGCAGCGTGACAGGGCTTCCAGGAGATACGCAGTATTTT. Complete variable domain (other parts from reference TRBV9 and TRBJ2-3): DSGVTQTPKHLITATGQRVTLRCSPRSGDLSVYWYQQSLDQGLQFLIQYYNGEERAKGNILERFSAQQFPDLHSELNLSSLELGDSALYFCASSVTGLPGDTQYFGPGTRLTVL.

The chain couples TRBV12-3 or TRBV12-4 to TRBJ2-1; 11 bases fit TRBD2. The ends lost 8 bases at V and 6 bases at J; junction bases unmatched: 12. The CDR3 consists of 16 residues. The DNA of the CDR3 is TGTGCCAGCGGATTAATAGCGGGAGGGCTCTTCAATGAGCAGTTCTTC. Translation: CASGLIAGGLFNEQFF.

The chain joins TRBV12-3 or TRBV12-4 to TRBJ1-3, with 7 bases lining up with TRBD1. J was trimmed by 2 bases and V by 4 bases; bases with no gene match: 2. This CDR3 contains 14 residues. Here the CDR3 reads CASSSTGPGNTIYF. CDR3 bases: TGTGCCAGCAGTTCGACAGGGCCTGGAAACACCATATATTTT.

This clonotype has at least ten counts. The gene calls are TRBV10-1 and TRBJ2-3; 10 bases map to TRBD2. With V trimmed by 8 bases and J by 6 bases, 5 bases remained unmatched. The CDR3 has 13 residues. Germline V gene lookup returns CDR1 WNHNN and CDR2 SYGVQD (reference sequence). The CDR3 here is CASQAGGGDTQYF. CDR3 coding DNA: TGCGCCAGCCAAGCGGGAGGGGGGGATACGCAGTATTTT.

This clonotype was observed at least ten times. The rearrangement joins TRBV30 to TRBJ1-2; 8 bases are shared with TRBD1. The CDR3 runs 16 residues. The germline V gene has CDR1 GTSNPN and CDR2 SVGIG (reference sequence). V dropped 3 bases and J dropped 5; count of bases not matched to a gene: 14. The CDR3 is CAWRPTGAQLFYGYTF. CDR3 coding DNA: TGTGCCTGGAGGCCGACAGGGGCGCAACTCTTTTATGGCTACACCTTC.

This clonotype was seen at least ten times. The V gene is TRBV11-2, the J gene TRBJ1-5; D is unclear. CDR3 length: 14 residues. The germline CDR1 and CDR2 sequences are SGHAT and FQNNGV. Trimming took 2 bases from V and 8 from J, leaving 13 bases between them. CDR3: CASSLRLSDEPQHF. DNA of the CDR3: TGTGCCAGCAGCTTAAGGCTTTCAGATGAGCCCCAGCATTTT. Using reference TRBV11-2 and TRBJ1-5 for the parts outside the CDR3, the full variable domain is EAGVAQSPRYKIIEKRQSVAFWCNPISGHATLYWYQQILGQGPKLLIQFQNNGVVDDSQLPKDRFSAERLKGVDSTLKIQPAKLEDSAVYLCASSLRLSDEPQHFGDGTRLSIL.

This clonotype was seen ten or more times. This chain connects TRBV2 to TRBJ2-3; 7 positions match TRBD1. Germline CDR1 SNHLY, CDR2 FYNNEI. The CDR3 runs 14 residues. Trimming cost V 6 bases and J 1 base; bases outside gene matches: 4. Here the CDR3 reads CASSRGTRTDTQYF. The CDR3 coding sequence is TGTGCCAGCAGCAGGGGGACCCGCACAGATACGCAGTATTTT.

In its sample, this clonotype was seen many times. The junction and the germline gene differ at one end; a read error may be behind it. The genes are TRBV3-1 and TRBJ1-6, with 7 bases aligning to TRBD1. This CDR3 region has 17 residues. Germline CDR1 and CDR2: LGHDT and YNNKEL (reference sequence). DNA of the CDR3: TGTGCCAGCAGCCGACAGCCGACAGGGTCCTCTAATTCACCCCTCCACTTT. The encoded protein is CASSRQPTGSSNSPLHF.

This clonotype was recorded many times. This rearrangement joins TRBV27 to TRBJ2-7; tentative D call: TRBD2 (7 bases). Germline V gene lookup returns CDR1 MNHEY and CDR2 SMNVEV (reference sequence). V lost 5 bases and J 4 bases, leaving 12 bases between the germline ends. The CDR3 totals 13 residues. CDR3 region: CASSIQGGYEQYV. The CDR3 region has the DNA TGTGCCAGCAGTATACAGGGAGGGTACGAGCAGTACGTC.

At least ten counts were recorded for this clonotype. The chain combines TRBV30 with TRBJ1-2; no firm D call. This CDR3 has 13 residues. Trimming took 4 bases from V and 1 from J, leaving 10 bases between them. In germline, CDR1 is GTSNPN, CDR2 SVGIG (reference sequence). The CDR3 DNA reads TGTGCCTGGATTCGCAGGAGTAACTATGGCTACACCTTC. Residues: CAWIRRSNYGYTF.

There are many counts of this clonotype. The chain has TRBV28 and TRBJ2-1; TRBD1 aligns across 11 bases. Germline lookup yields CDR1 MDHEN and CDR2 SYDVKM. The CDR3 is 15 residues long. V gave up 7 bases and J gave up 9 bases; unmatched junction bases: 11. The DNA of the CDR3 is TGTGCCAGCATCACGGGACAGGGGGTTGGATTTGAGCAGTTCTTC. Its translation: CASITGQGVGFEQFF.

In its sample, this clonotype was seen many times. The chain employs TRBV6-5 and TRBJ1-1, with D hard to call. V gave up 0 bases and J gave up 0 bases, with 11 bases separating them. Germline-derived CDR1 and CDR2 are MNHEY and SVGAGI. The CDR3 is 16 amino acids. The CDR3 loop reads CASSYSSPGVNTEAFF. CDR3 sequence (DNA): TGTGCCAGCAGTTACTCGTCGCCGGGAGTGAACACTGAAGCTTTCTTT.

At least ten counts were recorded for this clonotype. The V and J genes are TRBV12-3 or TRBV12-4 and TRBJ2-1; no firm D call. This CDR3 has 12 residues. With 2 bases removed from V and 6 bases from J, the gap between germline ends came to 5 bases. CDR3 nucleotide sequence: TGTGCCAGCAGTTTAACGGTCAATGAGCAGTTCTTC. Encoded protein: CASSLTVNEQFF.

The sample holds many counts of this clonotype. J is TRBJ2-1 and V is TRBV7-3; D is uncertain. Between the trimmed V and J ends, which lost 0 bases and 6 bases, there was a span of 6 bases. CDR1 is SGHTA, CDR2 FQGTGA, per germline. The length of the CDR3 is 13 residues. This CDR3 is CASSLTSSNEQFF. For the CDR3, the DNA is TGTGCCAGCAGCTTAACTAGTAGCAATGAGCAGTTCTTC.

This clonotype showed up many times. The chain recombines TRBV20-1 with TRBJ1-6; D uncertain. Germline loops: CDR1 DFQATT, CDR2 SNEGSKA (reference sequence). Trimming cost V 0 bases and J 5 bases, with 23 bases left between them. The CDR3 consists of 19 residues. This CDR3 is CSARDYRERLTHHNSPLHF. The DNA for the CDR3 is TGCAGTGCTAGAGATTATAGAGAGCGGCTTACCCATCATAATTCACCCCTCCACTTT.

In this sample, this clonotype turned up many times. The CDR3 DNA sequence: TGTGCCAGCAGTAGCGCCGGGACAGGGACCCTTCTGTACGTC. Translated, it gives CASSSAGTGTLLYV. The rearrangement uses TRBV6-2 or TRBV6-3 and TRBJ2-7, with 9 positions matching TRBD1. This CDR3 spans 14 amino acids. Germline lookup yields CDR1 MNHEY and CDR2 SVGEGT. V lost 5 bases to trimming and J lost 12 bases; unmatched junction nucleotides: 14.